This TCR beta chain came from a study of cytomegalovirus exposure and HLA in healthy donors listed by TCRdb under 2017. Background for the entire study: According to a later analysis, one platform produced both the 110 or so validation repertoires and the 720 or so repertoires of the first cohort. The study was designed to test whether signatures of past pathogen exposure could be identified by cataloging public T cell receptors. A separate validation cohort of approximately 130 different subjects was used in addition to the roughly 620-subject first cohort. High-throughput TCR immunosequencing, statistical association of individual TCRs with disease status, and machine learning were combined to predict cytomegalovirus infection status. What the authors observed across the whole study: The classifier was reported to diagnose cytomegalovirus status with high specificity and sensitivity in both the original cohort and the validation cohort. In vitro tests confirmed that a few of the cytomegalovirus-associated TCR beta chains recognize cytomegalovirus antigens. A total of fewer than 200 TCR beta chains were listed by the study as associated with cytomegalovirus. Of the cluster scores, 90% to 95% were above 0 in a later analysis, which found that TCRs clustered in the first cohort also tended to co-occur in the 90 to 150 validation repertoires. All 110 or so repertoires were used to score co-occurrence in the validation cohort in a later analysis, because that analysis had no HLA typing for the cohort. The authors suggested that the approach could potentially be generalized to other disease states and immunological phenotypes. Across donors, most TCR sequences were observed very rarely, whereas some public TCRs were present in many individuals.

Relative to germline, V is missing 7 bases and J is missing 7 bases, with 11 bases of the junction outside any gene match. In the germline V gene, CDR1 corresponds to SQVTM and CDR2 to ANQGSEA. Counted from cysteine to phenylalanine, this CDR3 has 14 amino acids. The retained sequence is limited to the CDR3, 42 bases, with the frame set at the first base. The donors belonged to the validation cohort of 90 to 150 subjects, which was separate from the roughly 700-subject first cohort. Libraries came from the immunoSEQ multiplex PCR assay. The paper's data handling went like this. A statistical classification framework was developed to diagnose cytomegalovirus status using the catalog of TCR beta chain sequences. TCRdb carries this immuneACCESS record with in-frame sequences only. Its versions omit some clonotypes, under half of them owing to an unresolved V gene in the studies checked, with the rest unexplained. Clone size and the V and J calls come from that table; the DNA yielded D and trimming. This sample is represented by 90,000 to 120,000 clones; approximately 85% of them were singletons. The ten most abundant clones make up approximately 3% of the sample.

In regard to this clone: The clone's antigen remains unknown. Base qualities are not recorded, but no much larger clone differs from it by a single base.

In this chain, TRBV29-1 is recombined with TRBJ2-1; 9 bases in the junction line up with TRBD2. Input material: PBMCs. This TCR was sampled from a young woman in good health and CMV-seronegative. The nucleotide sequence is given as TGCAGCGGGCGGGGGGGCAGCTCAGTGAATGAGCAGTTCTTC. This is translated as CSGRGGSSVNEQFF.